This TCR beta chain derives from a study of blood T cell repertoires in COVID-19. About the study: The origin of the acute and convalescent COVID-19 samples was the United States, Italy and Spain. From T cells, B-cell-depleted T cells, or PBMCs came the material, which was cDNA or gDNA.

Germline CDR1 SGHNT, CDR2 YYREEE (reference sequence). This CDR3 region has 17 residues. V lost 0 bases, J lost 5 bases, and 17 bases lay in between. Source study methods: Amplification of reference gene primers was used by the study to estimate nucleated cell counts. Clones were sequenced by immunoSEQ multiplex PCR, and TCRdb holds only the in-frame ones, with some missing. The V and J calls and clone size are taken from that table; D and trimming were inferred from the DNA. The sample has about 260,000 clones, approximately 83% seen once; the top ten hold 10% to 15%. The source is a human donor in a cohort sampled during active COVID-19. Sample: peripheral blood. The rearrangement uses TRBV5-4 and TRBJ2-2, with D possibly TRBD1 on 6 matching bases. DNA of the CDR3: TGTGCCAGCAGCTTGGCACAGGGAACCGTCGGGACCGGGGAGCTGTTTTTT. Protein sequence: CASSLAQGTVGTGELFF.